Following are 24 T cell receptor beta chains from one sample sequenced in a study of post-analysis software for immune sequencing data. Study results and caveats: TRBV5-6, TRBV5-1 and TRBV20-1 belonged to a set of a handful of TRBV segments that were more frequent in patients than controls.

The antigens these receptors bind are not known. The TCR beta cDNA libraries contained unique molecular identifiers. TCRdb re-called the PCR reads with MiXCR, one entry per CDR3 protein. Of hundreds of thousands of distinct CDR3 sequences detected, 53% appear once; the ten largest clones hold over 4%. The sequenced sample was blood. These receptors were obtained from a girl aged 5-17 years with multiple sclerosis.

This chain connects TRBV7-6 to TRBJ2-7, with a weak D call TRBD1 (5 bases). Trimming took off 0 bases at V and 0 bases at J, with 15 bases between the two ends. The CDR3 contains 17 residues. Germline V CDR1 and CDR2: SGHVS, FNYEAQ. The CDR3 DNA reads TGTGCCAGCAGCTTAGCGCCGACAGCCTCGGGCTCCTACGAGCAGTACTTC. It codes for CASSLAPTASGSYEQYF. Full variable domain (outside the CDR3, taken from reference TRBV7-6 and TRBJ2-7): GAGVSQSPRYKVTKRGQDVALRCDPISGHVSLYWYRQALGQGPEFLTYFNYEAQQDKSGLPNDRFSAERPEGSISTLTIQRTEQRDSAMYRCASSLAPTASGSYEQYFGPGTRLTVT.

This chain links TRBV25-1 with TRBJ1-4; 9 nucleotides line up with TRBD1. Germline-derived CDR1 and CDR2 are MGHDK and SYGVNS. V was pared by 5 bases and J by 14 bases, with 15 bases of the junction left unmatched. The CDR3 spans 15 residues. In DNA form, the CDR3 reads TGTGCCAGCAGTACCGGGACAGGGTTTATTCAGAGGCTGTTTTTT. Translating it yields CASSTGTGFIQRLFF. The entire variable domain, with the rest obtained from reference TRBV25-1 and TRBJ1-4, is as follows: EADIYQTPRYLVIGTGKKITLECSQTMGHDKMYWYQQDPGMELHLIHYSYGVNSTEKGDLSSESTVSRIRTEHFPLTLESARPSHTSQYLCASSTGTGFIQRLFFGSGTQLSVL.

V usage is TRBV2 and J usage is TRBJ2-1; 7 bases line up with TRBD2. CDR1 and CDR2 (germline): SNHLY, FYNNEI. Trimming took 7 bases from V and 0 from J; bases not matched to a gene: 6. This CDR3 region has 15 residues. CDR3 loop: CASTDGRSSYNEQFF. CDR3 DNA sequence: TGTGCCAGCACTGACGGGAGGAGCTCCTACAATGAGCAGTTCTTC.

This chain joins TRBV4-1 and TRBJ2-4; D uncertain. V shed 8 bases and J shed 1 base, with 18 bases lying between them. Germline V gene lookup returns CDR1 MGHRA and CDR2 YSYEKL. The CDR3 sequence is 16 residues long. The CDR3 spells CASGSYGPLAKNIQYF. CDR3 sequence (DNA): TGCGCCAGCGGCTCCTACGGACCCCTGGCCAAAAACATTCAGTACTTC.

The chain employs TRBV5-1 and TRBJ2-5; 7 bases align to TRBD2. The end of the DNA is better explained by TRBJ2-7, so the J call may be wrong. From germline, CDR1 is SGHRS and CDR2 YFSETQ. The CDR3 covers 15 residues. In DNA, the CDR3 is TGCGCCAGCAGCCCCCGGGCGGGAGCAGGCTACGAGCAGTACTTC. Protein product: CASSPRAGAGYEQYF.

This clonotype was recorded a few times. The V call is TRBV15, the J call TRBJ1-2; possibly TRBD1 for D (5 bases). CDR1 is LNHNV and CDR2 is YYDKDF in the germline V gene (reference sequence). CDR3 size: 11 residues. Trimming left V 6 bases short and J 7 bases short, with 9 bases between. The CDR3 bases are TGTGCCACCAGAGACAGTGCTGGCTACACCTTC. Translated: CATRDSAGYTF.

The chain employs TRBV7-9 and TRBJ2-5; perhaps TRBD2 as D (6 bases). The CDR3 covers 16 residues. V was shortened by 4 bases and J by 2 bases, with 17 bases between the two germline ends. The germline V gene has CDR1 SEHNR and CDR2 FQNEAQ (reference sequence). The CDR3 sequence is CASSSPPEGQQETQYF. CDR3 DNA: TGTGCCAGCAGCTCGCCCCCGGAGGGTCAGCAAGAGACCCAGTACTTC.

This chain uses TRBV10-3 with TRBJ2-7; unclear D gene. CDR1 is ENHRY and CDR2 is SYGVKD in the germline V gene. Trimming removed 0 bases from V and 6 bases from J, with 9 bases in between. This CDR3 region has 13 residues. The CDR3 region is CAISESRPPEQYF. In DNA, the CDR3 is TGTGCCATCAGTGAGTCAAGGCCCCCCGAGCAGTACTTC.

The J gene is TRBJ2-5, the V gene TRBV5-6; 7 bases align to TRBD1. Germline V gene sequence: CDR1 SGHDT, CDR2 YYEEEE. CDR3 length equals 13 residues. J lost 6 bases, V lost 3 bases, and 5 bases had no gene match. The CDR3 loop reads CASSSGTEQTQYF. In DNA, the CDR3 is TGTGCCAGCAGCTCCGGGACAGAGCAGACCCAGTACTTC.

The chain recombines TRBV5-1 with TRBJ2-5; TRBD2 agrees at 15 bases. Trimming took 3 bases from V and 5 from J; bases not matched to a gene: 8. CDR1 is SGHRS, CDR2 YFSETQ, per germline. The CDR3 extends over 17 amino acids. The CDR3: CASSSPSGLAGGETQYF. CDR3 nucleotides: TGCGCCAGCAGCTCCCCCTCGGGACTAGCGGGAGGCGAGACCCAGTACTTC.

In its sample, this clonotype was seen a few times. The chain employs TRBV11-1 and TRBJ2-1; the D is unclear. This CDR3 spans 16 amino acids. V lost 4 bases to trimming and J lost 5 bases, with 18 bases between them. Germline V CDR1 and CDR2: SGHAT, FQDESV (reference sequence). In DNA, the CDR3 is TGTGCCAGCAGCTCCCCTCTTCTACAGCGAGACAATGAGCAGTTCTTC. It encodes CASSSPLLQRDNEQFF.

This sequence joins TRBV20-1 and TRBJ2-1; the match to TRBD2 covers 12 bases. The CDR3 is 16 amino acids. CDR1 and CDR2 (germline): DFQATT, SNEGSKA (reference sequence). With V trimmed by 6 bases and J by 4 bases, 10 bases remained unmatched. The CDR3, as DNA: TGCAGTGCCGAGAGGCTAGCGGGAGGGATGTACAATGAGCAGTTCTTC. It specifies CSAERLAGGMYNEQFF.

The chain carries TRBV27 and TRBJ2-3, with TRBD1 matching 9 bases. The CDR3 length is 21 residues. Germline V gives CDR1 MNHEY, CDR2 SMNVEV (reference sequence). V was pared by 3 bases and J by 1 base, with 20 bases of the junction left unmatched. In nucleotides, the CDR3 is TGTGCCAGCAGTTTTAGGATGGGACAGGGAAGGGCGGGAGAGCGCACAGATACGCAGTATTTT. Translated, it gives CASSFRMGQGRAGERTDTQYF.

V and J are TRBV14 and TRBJ2-3, with 7 bases fitting TRBD2. Per the germline V gene, CDR1 is SGHDN and CDR2 is FVKESK. J gave up 2 bases and V 2 bases, and 4 bases lay outside the gene matches. The CDR3 consists of 15 residues. CDR3 nucleotides: TGTGCCAGCAGCCAACGAGCGGGGTTCACAGATACGCAGTATTTT. Its translation: CASSQRAGFTDTQYF.

The chain employs TRBV7-2 and TRBJ2-3; 11 bases are shared with TRBD2. Germline V gene data show CDR1 as SGHTA and CDR2 as FQGNSA. V lost 3 bases and J lost 4; bases outside the gene matches: 3. CDR3 length: 15 amino acids. The CDR3 DNA reads TGTGCCAGCAGCTTTAGCGGGGGGGCCCCAGATACGCAGTATTTT. It codes for CASSFSGGAPDTQYF.

This chain links TRBV15 with TRBJ2-1, with 8 bases aligning to TRBD2. The junction had 13 bases not matched to a gene; V was cut back by 5 bases and J by 7 bases. There are 16 residues in the CDR3. Germline V CDR1 and CDR2: LNHNV, YYDKDF (reference sequence). DNA of the CDR3: TGTGCCACCAGCTCTCCGGGGGGGTCCACGGGGAATGAGCAGTTCTTC. This sequence encodes CATSSPGGSTGNEQFF.

The chain employs TRBV27 and TRBJ2-1; either TRBD1 or TRBD2 may fit D (5 bases each). The CDR3 is made up of 14 amino acids. The V and J ends lost 4 bases and 12 bases respectively, with 19 bases between them. Germline V CDR1 and CDR2: MNHEY, SMNVEV (reference sequence). As DNA, the CDR3 is TGTGCCAGCAGTTCCATCAATAGGGGAGACGGGCAGTTCTTC. Translating it yields CASSSINRGDGQFF.

This clonotype was detected a few times. The genes are TRBV12-3 or TRBV12-4 and TRBJ2-1, with 9 bases lining up with TRBD1. The CDR3 covers 15 residues. With 5 bases clipped from V and 5 bases from J, the junction kept 7 bases outside the gene matches. Written as DNA, the CDR3 is TGTGCCAGCAGTCACCGGGACAGGGTGAACAATGAGCAGTTCTTC. It encodes CASSHRDRVNNEQFF.

This clonotype turned up a few times. The V call is TRBV5-1, the J call TRBJ2-1; D uncertain. CDR3 length equals 14 residues. V lost 7 bases and J 4 bases, leaving 15 bases between the germline ends. Germline CDR1 SGHRS, CDR2 YFSETQ. CDR3 sequence reads: CASYYGQEYNEQFF. The CDR3 DNA reads TGCGCCAGCTATTACGGGCAGGAATACAATGAGCAGTTCTTC.

This clonotype turned up a few times. The chain employs TRBV29-1 and TRBJ2-3; no reliable D call. The CDR3 is 14 residues long. V was trimmed by 6 bases and J by 2 bases, leaving 15 bases between them. Germline CDR1 reads SQVTM; CDR2 reads ANQGSEA. The chain's CDR3 is CSVGSRISTDTQYF. The CDR3 DNA reads as TGCAGCGTAGGCAGTAGAATTTCCACAGATACGCAGTATTTT.

The chain has TRBV6-1 and TRBJ2-7, with 8 bases identical to TRBD1. The CDR3 consists of 16 residues. Germline CDR1 and CDR2: MNHNS and SASEGT. The V segment lost 4 bases and the J segment 0 bases; nucleotides outside the gene matches: 8. CDR3 in amino acids: CASSAATGVASYEQYF. In DNA form, the CDR3 reads TGTGCCAGCAGTGCCGCGACAGGGGTCGCCTCCTACGAGCAGTACTTC.

This clonotype was picked up a small number of times. The rearrangement uses TRBV6-5 and TRBJ2-7, with D perhaps TRBD2 (5 bases). Trimming removed 6 bases at V and 3 bases at J, with 15 bases between. The CDR3 consists of 14 residues. Germline V gene lookup returns CDR1 MNHEY and CDR2 SVGAGI. The CDR3 DNA follows: TGTGCCAGCAGCCGGGGAAGCTTGCTCTACGAGCAGTACTTC. It yields the protein CASSRGSLLYEQYF.

The V and J genes are TRBV5-1 and TRBJ2-7; D might be TRBD1 or TRBD2, each matching 5 bases. Trimming took off 0 bases at V and 0 bases at J, with 13 bases between the two ends. The germline V gene has CDR1 SGHRS and CDR2 YFSETQ. The length of the CDR3 is 16 residues. The CDR3 DNA follows: TGCGCCAGCAGCTTGGCTATCGGGACCAGCTCCTACGAGCAGTACTTC. This encodes CASSLAIGTSSYEQYF.

The chain links TRBV20-1 to TRBJ2-7, with D possibly TRBD2 on 6 matching bases. CDR1 and CDR2 from the germline V gene are DFQATT and SNEGSKA (reference sequence). V lost 3 bases and J lost 2, with 11 bases in between. The CDR3 spans 13 residues. CDR3 nucleotide sequence: TGCAGTGCTAGTCGCGGGGCAGCCTACGAGCAGTACTTC. Translation gives CSASRGAAYEQYF.